The 7 T cell receptor beta chains below were found in one sample sequenced in a study of OX40 agonist ivuxolimab in advanced cancers. This table comes from immunoSEQ multiplex PCR, and its TCRdb copy is limited to in-frame clones, with some not included. Of about 79,000 clones in the sample, 91% are singletons; the top ten hold roughly 6.9%. The input for sequencing was CD4+ or CD8+ T cells sorted from blood, taken in a trial of the OX40 agonist ivuxolimab. The receptors come from an adult with an advanced solid tumor such as melanoma, head and neck, liver or kidney cancer.

V is TRBV28 and J is TRBJ2-5, with 8 bases aligning to TRBD2. The V gene's germline CDR1 is MDHEN and CDR2 SYDVKM. J lost 5 bases, V lost 5 bases, and 10 bases had no gene match. The CDR3 runs to 15 residues. Written as DNA, the CDR3 is TGTGCCAGCAGTCAAATTACTAGCGGTTGGGAGACCCAGTACTTC. This codes for CASSQITSGWETQYF.

This clone was found a few times. The V call is TRBV18, the J call TRBJ2-7, with TRBD1 matching over 7 bases. Germline V CDR1 and CDR2: KGHSH, LQKENI. J was trimmed by 5 bases and V by 5 bases; bases with no gene match: 15. This CDR3 has 16 residues. In DNA form, the CDR3 reads TGTGCCAGCTCAGCGAACCTCCGGGACAGAAGCCACGAGCAGTACTTC. Protein sequence: CASSANLRDRSHEQYF.

The V and J genes are TRBV18 and TRBJ1-6; TRBD1 might be the D (5 bases). Trimming shortened V by 1 base and J by 7 bases, and 14 bases separated the two germline ends. CDR1 is KGHSH and CDR2 is LQKENI in the germline V gene. There are 16 residues in the CDR3. CDR3 sequence: CASSPRGDAKNSPLHF. The CDR3 coding sequence is TGTGCCAGCTCACCACGGGGGGACGCCAAGAATTCACCCCTCCACTTT.

The J gene is TRBJ1-5, the V gene TRBV18; D ambiguous. Germline loops: CDR1 KGHSH, CDR2 LQKENI. Trimming removed 1 base from V and 0 bases from J, with 4 bases in between. This CDR3 has 14 amino acids. The CDR3 loop reads CASSPRTSNQPQHF. DNA for the CDR3: TGTGCCAGCTCACCACGGACTAGCAATCAGCCCCAGCATTTT.

This clone appeared once. This chain connects TRBV5-5 to TRBJ2-1; 8 positions match TRBD1. CDR3 size: 16 residues. The junction had 12 bases not matched to a gene; V was cut back by 2 bases and J by 8 bases. CDR1 SGHKS and CDR2 YYEKEE come from the germline V gene (reference sequence). The CDR3 loop is CASSLEIDRGKYEQFF. In DNA, the CDR3 is TGTGCCAGCAGCTTAGAGATCGACAGGGGCAAGTATGAGCAGTTCTTC. Full variable domain (missing parts from reference TRBV5-5 and TRBJ2-1): DAGVTQSPTHLIKTRGQQVTLRCSPISGHKSVSWYQQVLGQGPQFIFQYYEKEERGRGNFPDRFSARQFPNYSSELNVNALLLGDSALYLCASSLEIDRGKYEQFFGPGTRLTVL.

This rearrangement joins TRBV19 to TRBJ2-7; TRBD1 might be the D (7 bases). The CDR3 is made up of 16 amino acids. The germline V gene has CDR1 LNHDA and CDR2 SQIVND (reference sequence). Trimming removed 5 bases from V and 3 bases from J, with 20 bases in between. This CDR3 is CASSEYNRGGLYEQYF. The CDR3 bases are TGTGCCAGTAGTGAATATAACAGGGGAGGCCTCTACGAGCAGTACTTC.

This chain joins TRBV30 and TRBJ2-1; perhaps TRBD1 as D (5 bases). Per germline, CDR1 GTSNPN and CDR2 SVGIG (reference sequence). This CDR3 is built from 13 residues. V shed 5 bases and J shed 6 bases, with 14 bases lying between them. The CDR3 reads CAWSRTQGNEQFF. In nucleotides, the CDR3 is TGTGCCTGGTCGCGGACACAAGGCAATGAGCAGTTCTTC. Full variable domain (remainder filled in from reference TRBV30 and TRBJ2-1): SQTIHQWPATLVQPVGSPLSLECTVEGTSNPNLYWYRQAAGRGLQLLFYSVGIGQISSEVPQNLSASRPQDRQFILSSKKLLLSDSGFYLCAWSRTQGNEQFFGPGTRLTVL.